One and the same sample provided the 32 T cell receptor beta chains below, sequenced in a study of cytomegalovirus exposure and HLA in healthy donors. A multiplex PCR was run with 60 Vbeta primers and 13 Jbeta primers. Profiling relied on immunoSEQ multiplex PCR, and the TCRdb table lists in-frame clones only, not all of them. The table lists under 80,000 clones, approximately 67% of them singletons. Sequencing used PBMCs. The source of these receptors is a woman aged 25-40 years in good health and CMV-seronegative.

The table lists this clone with a count of one. This chain's CDR3 is CASSSQSGGAGGELFF. The CDR3 DNA follows: TGTGCCAGCAGCTCCCAAAGCGGGGGGGCCGGCGGGGAGCTGTTTTTT. This sequence joins TRBV7-6 and TRBJ2-2, with TRBD2 matching 10 bases. Germline lookup yields CDR1 SGHVS and CDR2 FNYEAQ. The CDR3 is 16 residues long. V lost 4 bases to trimming and J lost 7 bases; unmatched junction nucleotides: 9.

V is TRBV6-1 and J is TRBJ2-1, with 8 bases identical to TRBD2. This CDR3 has 14 amino acids. Germline values: CDR1 MNHNS, CDR2 SASEGT. The junction had 9 bases not matched to a gene; V was cut back by 5 bases and J by 9 bases. As DNA, the CDR3 is TGTGCCAGCAGTTCCCGGGGGGGCAGGTTTGAGCAGTTCTTC. Translated, it gives CASSSRGGRFEQFF.

The sample holds a few counts of this clone. The CDR3 DNA follows: TGTGCCAGCAGCACTACTAACAGGGGCGGCTACACCTTC. Protein product: CASSTTNRGGYTF. This chain uses TRBV2 with TRBJ1-2; 7 bases are shared with TRBD1. Germline CDR1 and CDR2: SNHLY and FYNNEI. CDR3 size: 13 residues. Trimming at V came to 6 bases and at J to 8 bases, leaving 9 bases not matched to a gene.

The sample holds one count of this clone. V and J are TRBV5-4 and TRBJ1-4; tentatively, D is TRBD1 (6 bases). CDR1 is SGHNT and CDR2 is YYREEE in the germline V gene (reference sequence). V lost 0 bases and J lost 6, with 9 bases in between. The CDR3 has 14 amino acids. In nucleotides, the CDR3 is TGTGCCAGCAGCTTGGGGGCAGGGGATGAAAAACTGTTTTTT. It is translated as CASSLGAGDEKLFF.

This chain connects TRBV4-1 to TRBJ2-7; 7 positions match TRBD1. The CDR3 has 15 amino acids. V lost 4 bases and J lost 2; bases outside the gene matches: 8. Germline V gene lookup returns CDR1 MGHRA and CDR2 YSYEKL. CDR3 residues: CASSLGVTGPYEQYF. In nucleotides, the CDR3 is TGCGCCAGCAGCCTGGGTGTGACAGGGCCCTACGAGCAGTACTTC.

The table lists this clone with a few counts. The chain carries TRBV28 and TRBJ2-3; D is unclear. The germline V gene encodes CDR1 MDHEN and CDR2 SYDVKM. Trimming removed 2 bases at V and 3 bases at J, with 24 bases between. The CDR3 runs 19 residues. The CDR3 protein is CASSLPIRGLQDKTDTQYF. The CDR3 DNA sequence: TGTGCCAGCAGTTTACCCATTCGTGGGCTCCAAGATAAGACAGATACGCAGTATTTT.

This clone occurred a few times. The genes are TRBV5-5 and TRBJ2-7; a possible D gene is TRBD2 (5 bases). With 2 bases removed from V and 7 bases from J, the gap between germline ends came to 13 bases. The CDR3 runs 13 residues. Germline V gives CDR1 SGHKS, CDR2 YYEKEE (reference sequence). CDR3 protein: CASSLLLEEEQYF. The CDR3 bases are TGTGCCAGCAGCTTACTTTTGGAGGAGGAGCAGTACTTC.

This chain joins TRBV6-1 and TRBJ2-3; 7 nucleotides line up with TRBD2. The CDR3 contains 14 residues. Germline lookup yields CDR1 MNHNS and CDR2 SASEGT. The V segment lost 1 base and the J segment 4 bases; nucleotides outside the gene matches: 2. The DNA for the CDR3 is TGTGCCAGCAGTGAAGGGGGGGGACCAGATACGCAGTATTTT. Protein: CASSEGGGPDTQYF.

This clone has just a few counts. The V and J genes are TRBV6-1 and TRBJ2-7, with D possibly matching TRBD1 (6 bases). The germline gives CDR1 MNHNS, CDR2 SASEGT. CDR3 length: 12 amino acids. The V end lost 10 bases, the J end lost 3 bases, and 13 bases lay between the germline ends. CDR3 nucleotide sequence: TGTGCCATCGCCGGGACATTCTACGAGCAGTACTTC. Translating gives CAIAGTFYEQYF.

The chain combines TRBV6-5 with TRBJ2-2, with D perhaps matching TRBD1 (5 bases). Per germline, CDR1 MNHEY and CDR2 SVGAGI. V was trimmed by 6 bases and J by 4 bases, leaving 15 bases between them. The CDR3 loop spans 15 amino acids. CDR3 region: CASRPPLTGTGELFF. The CDR3 DNA sequence: TGTGCCAGCAGGCCCCCCCTTACAGGCACCGGGGAGCTGTTTTTT.

The rearrangement links TRBV7-6 to TRBJ1-1, with 10 nucleotides matching TRBD1. CDR3 length: 15 residues. The germline gives CDR1 SGHVS, CDR2 FNYEAQ. V was clipped by 5 bases and J by 3 bases; unmatched bases: 6. The CDR3 sequence is CASSPRTGGYTEAFF. DNA for the CDR3: TGTGCCAGCAGCCCCAGGACAGGGGGATACACTGAAGCTTTCTTT.

V usage is TRBV4-1 and J usage is TRBJ1-3; maybe TRBD1 (6 bases). The ends were cut back, 4 bases at V and 4 bases at J, with 8 bases in the middle. The CDR3 spans 13 residues. The germline gives CDR1 MGHRA, CDR2 YSYEKL. The CDR3 is CASSRGTGNTIYF. The CDR3 region has the DNA TGCGCCAGCAGCCGTGGGACAGGAAACACCATATATTTT.

This clone is a singleton in its sample. The V and J genes are TRBV9 and TRBJ1-6; the D gene is possibly TRBD1 (6 bases). In germline, CDR1 is SGDLS, CDR2 YYNGEE. With 2 bases removed from V and 8 bases from J, the gap between germline ends came to 11 bases. The CDR3 length is 14 residues. The CDR3 DNA follows: TGTGCCAGCAGCGTGAGGACAGCCTATTCACCCCTCCACTTT. Residues: CASSVRTAYSPLHF.

This clone has just a few counts. The rearrangement uses TRBV6-1 and TRBJ1-5; D perhaps matches TRBD1 (6 bases). V shed 6 bases and J shed 5 bases, with 14 bases lying between them. Germline V gives CDR1 MNHNS, CDR2 SASEGT. CDR3 length: 14 residues. Here the CDR3 reads CASRQGNEDQPQHF. CDR3 bases: TGTGCCAGCAGGCAGGGGAATGAGGATCAGCCCCAGCATTTT.

The chain has TRBV9 and TRBJ2-1; 7 positions match TRBD2. Germline CDR1 is SGDLS and CDR2 is YYNGEE. CDR3 length: 15 residues. The V segment lost 3 bases and the J segment 4 bases; nucleotides outside the gene matches: 7. Here the CDR3 DNA reads TGTGCCAGCAGCGGCGGGGGAGGGGTTTACAATGAGCAGTTCTTC. Its translation: CASSGGGGVYNEQFF. The full variable domain, completed using reference TRBV9 and TRBJ2-1, is DSGVTQTPKHLITATGQRVTLRCSPRSGDLSVYWYQQSLDQGLQFLIQYYNGEERAKGNILERFSAQQFPDLHSELNLSSLELGDSALYFCASSGGGGVYNEQFFGPGTRLTVL.

CDR3 DNA sequence: TGTGCCAGCATAGGAGGGCCCTCCTACGAGCAGTACTTC. As protein: CASIGGPSYEQYF. The chain links TRBV28 to TRBJ2-7; D is perhaps TRBD2 (6 bases). Trimming took 7 bases from V and 0 from J, leaving 10 bases between them. CDR1 is MDHEN and CDR2 is SYDVKM in the germline V gene. The CDR3 consists of 13 residues.

J is TRBJ1-1 and V is TRBV27; 8 bases align to TRBD1. The V gene's germline CDR1 is MNHEY and CDR2 SMNVEV (reference sequence). CDR3 length: 14 residues. V lost 5 bases, J lost 5 bases, and 7 bases stayed unmatched. CDR3 DNA sequence: TGTGCCAGCAGTGGACAGGGAAGCTGGACTGAAGCTTTCTTT. This sequence encodes CASSGQGSWTEAFF.

The chain is built from TRBV2 and TRBJ2-2; TRBD1 is a possible D gene (6 bases). There are 15 residues in the CDR3. Looked up from germline, CDR1 is SNHLY and CDR2 is FYNNEI. Trimming shortened V by 3 bases and J by 4 bases, and 12 bases separated the two germline ends. CDR3 amino acids: CASSETTGSTGELFF. Written as DNA, the CDR3 is TGTGCCAGCAGTGAGACGACAGGCTCCACCGGGGAGCTGTTTTTT. The full variable domain, in which reference TRBV2 and TRBJ2-2 provide the parts outside the CDR3, is EPEVTQTPSHQVTQMGQEVILRCVPISNHLYFYWYRQILGQKVEFLVSFYNNEISEKSEIFDDQFSVERPDGSNFTLKIRSTKLEDSAMYFCASSETTGSTGELFFGEGSRLTVL.

The genes are TRBV2 and TRBJ2-3; D perhaps matches TRBD1 (6 bases). CDR1 SNHLY and CDR2 FYNNEI come from the germline V gene. The V gene lost 4 bases and the J gene lost 5 bases, with 16 bases spanning the gap. The CDR3 has 15 residues. The CDR3 protein is CASSAQGYPGDTQYF. CDR3 DNA sequence: TGTGCCAGCAGTGCCCAGGGGTACCCGGGAGATACGCAGTATTTT. The full variable domain, with the rest looked up from reference TRBV2 and TRBJ2-3, is EPEVTQTPSHQVTQMGQEVILRCVPISNHLYFYWYRQILGQKVEFLVSFYNNEISEKSEIFDDQFSVERPDGSNFTLKIRSTKLEDSAMYFCASSAQGYPGDTQYFGPGTRLTVL.

The gene calls are TRBV4-2 and TRBJ1-2; D unclear. V was clipped by 1 base and J by 3 bases, with 18 bases between them. The CDR3 is 17 residues long. Germline V gives CDR1 LGHNA, CDR2 YNFKEQ. The DNA of the CDR3 is TGTGCCAGCAGCCAAGGTGTGATGGGAGGTGGAGACTATGGCTACACCTTC. It specifies CASSQGVMGGGDYGYTF.

The V call is TRBV28, the J call TRBJ1-2; 7 bases are shared with TRBD1. CDR1 is MDHEN, CDR2 SYDVKM, per germline. The length of the CDR3 is 15 residues. Trimming took 0 bases from V and 3 from J; bases not matched to a gene: 4. In DNA form, the CDR3 reads TGTGCCAGCAGTTTATGGACAGGGCGGGACTATGGCTACACCTTC. As protein: CASSLWTGRDYGYTF.

This clone was observed a few times. This chain uses TRBV10-3 with TRBJ2-2, with D possibly matching TRBD2 (5 bases). V was cut by 6 bases and J by 3 bases, with 8 bases left in between. The CDR3 covers 13 residues. Germline V CDR1 and CDR2: ENHRY, SYGVKD. CDR3 residues: CAIRGADTGELFF. DNA for the CDR3: TGTGCCATCAGGGGAGCTGACACCGGGGAGCTGTTTTTT.

There are a few counts of this clone. The gene calls are TRBV6-6 and TRBJ1-3, with 9 bases matching TRBD1. The CDR3 loop spans 14 amino acids. The germline CDR1 and CDR2 sequences are MNHNY and SVGAGI (reference sequence). V was pared by 2 bases and J by 4 bases, with 0 bases of the junction left unmatched. CDR3 region: CASSYGQGGNTIYF. CDR3 nucleotides: TGTGCCAGCAGTTACGGACAGGGGGGAAACACCATATATTTT.

The chain links TRBV9 to TRBJ2-5; D possibly corresponds to TRBD2 (5 bases). The CDR3 loop spans 13 amino acids. CDR1 is SGDLS, CDR2 YYNGEE, per germline. V was cut by 2 bases and J by 1 base, with 6 bases left in between. Here the CDR3 reads CASSVGLQETQYF. The CDR3 DNA reads as TGTGCCAGCAGCGTCGGACTCCAAGAGACCCAGTACTTC.

The chain has TRBV6-1 and TRBJ1-5, with a weak D call TRBD1 (6 bases). Trimming pared 6 bases from V and 7 bases from J, leaving 16 bases between. The CDR3 has 14 residues. Germline CDR1 reads MNHNS; CDR2 reads SASEGT. The DNA of the CDR3 is TGTGCCAGCAGCCGGGACACCATCACCCAGCCCCAGCATTTT. It specifies CASSRDTITQPQHF.

The CDR3 region is CAWSVGGAGPGYTF. The CDR3 DNA reads as TGTGCCTGGAGTGTAGGGGGCGCGGGGCCTGGCTACACCTTC. The rearrangement joins TRBV30 to TRBJ1-2, with 7 bases fitting TRBD1. The CDR3 sequence is 14 residues long. Germline trimming cut 0 bases from V and 7 bases from J; bases unmatched to any gene: 8. Germline assignment: CDR1 GTSNPN and CDR2 SVGIG (reference sequence).

As for this clone: A junction end diverges from the germline sequence, so it may reflect a read error. The chain recombines TRBV5-1 with TRBJ1-4, with D unclear. Germline CDR1 reads SGHRS; CDR2 reads YFSETQ. The CDR3 totals 14 residues. CDR3 sequence (DNA): TGCGCCAGCAGCTTGGGAGGGTGCGATGAGAAACTGTTTTTT. Translated, it gives CASSLGGCDEKLFF.

The rearrangement joins TRBV7-2 to TRBJ2-7; the match to TRBD2 covers 8 bases. There are 14 residues in the CDR3. CDR1 is SGHTA and CDR2 is FQGNSA in the germline V gene. Trimming cost V 2 bases and J 6 bases; bases outside gene matches: 6. CDR3 sequence reads: CASSLRAGVTEQYF. CDR3 DNA: TGTGCCAGCAGCTTACGAGCGGGGGTGACCGAGCAGTACTTC.

This clone was counted only a few times. V usage is TRBV10-3 and J usage is TRBJ2-1, with 7 bases aligning to TRBD2. CDR1 and CDR2 (germline): ENHRY, SYGVKD. CDR3 size: 17 residues. Trimming took 4 bases from V and 0 from J; bases not matched to a gene: 9. Here the CDR3 DNA reads TGTGCCATCAGTGCCGGGGGGACCCCGAGCTCCTACAATGAGCAGTTCTTC. Protein: CAISAGGTPSSYNEQFF.

The chain couples TRBV7-8 to TRBJ2-3; D is possibly TRBD2 (5 bases). In germline, CDR1 is SGHVS, CDR2 FQNEAQ. The CDR3 covers 14 residues. V was trimmed by 0 bases and J by 4 bases, leaving 8 bases between them. CDR3 region: CASSLAFSADTQYF. DNA of the CDR3: TGTGCCAGCAGCTTAGCATTTAGCGCAGATACGCAGTATTTT. Based on the CDR3 plus reference TRBV7-8 and TRBJ2-3, the full variable domain is GAGVSQSPRYKVAKRGQDVALRCDPISGHVSLFWYQQALGQGPEFLTYFQNEAQLDKSGLPSDRFFAERPEGSVSTLKIQRTQQEDSAVYLCASSLAFSADTQYFGPGTRLTVL.

About this clone itself: One end of the junction fails to match germline, which may point to a read error. At the DNA level, this CDR3 is encoded by other sequences in the same sample as well. V is TRBV5-6 and J is TRBJ2-7, with 11 bases fitting TRBD1. This CDR3 is built from 13 residues. CDR1 SGHDT and CDR2 YYEEEE come from the germline V gene. The CDR3 sequence is CASSLVGQGDARF. In nucleotides, the CDR3 is TGTGCCAGCAGCTTGGTGGGACAGGGGGACGCCCGTTTC.

The chain links TRBV9 to TRBJ1-6; TRBD1 matches 11 bases. Germline V CDR1 and CDR2: SGDLS, YYNGEE. The ends lost 0 bases at V and 10 bases at J; junction bases unmatched: 6. The CDR3 consists of 16 residues. The DNA for the CDR3 is TGTGCCAGCAGCGTAGCAGGGGACAGGGGGAGATCACCCCTCCACTTT. Translation: CASSVAGDRGRSPLHF.